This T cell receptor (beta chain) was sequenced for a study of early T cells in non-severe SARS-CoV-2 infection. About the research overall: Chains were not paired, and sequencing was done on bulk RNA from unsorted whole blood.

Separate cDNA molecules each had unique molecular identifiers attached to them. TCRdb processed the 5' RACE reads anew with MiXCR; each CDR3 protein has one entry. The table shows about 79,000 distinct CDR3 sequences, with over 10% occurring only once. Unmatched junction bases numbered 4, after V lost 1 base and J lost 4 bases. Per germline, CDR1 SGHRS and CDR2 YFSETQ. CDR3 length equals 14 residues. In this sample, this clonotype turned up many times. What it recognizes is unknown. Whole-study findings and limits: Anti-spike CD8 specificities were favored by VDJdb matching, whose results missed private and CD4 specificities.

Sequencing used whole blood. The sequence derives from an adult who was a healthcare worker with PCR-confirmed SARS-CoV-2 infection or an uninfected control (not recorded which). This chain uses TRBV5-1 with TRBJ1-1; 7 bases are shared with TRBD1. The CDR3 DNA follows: TGCGCCAGCAGCTTGCAGGGGGGGAGCACTGAAGCTTTCTTT. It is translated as CASSLQGGSTEAFF.